This T cell receptor (beta chain) was documented in a study of shared clonotypes between healthy human individuals. Notes on the study in general: Generally, estimated richness proved larger in naive subsets than it did in memory subsets.

Several immunoSEQ 96-well plates shared each subset's DNA, each plate a replicate. TCRdb keeps only in-frame clones here, not all; method: immunoSEQ multiplex PCR. The sample includes millions of clones, roughly nine tenths of them seen just once. This clone has a single count. The antigen is unknown. Material: naive CD4+ T cells sorted from blood. Subset meaning: CD45RA+ positively selected. This clonotype was obtained from a man younger than 35 in good health.

CDR3 sequence: CASSLGRMEETQYF. CDR3 sequence (DNA): TGTGCCAGCAGCTTAGGGCGGATGGAAGAGACCCAGTACTTC. The V call is TRBV11-2, the J call TRBJ2-5; unclear D gene. The V end was cut by 1 base, the J end by 3 bases, with 9 bases between. Germline CDR1 SGHAT, CDR2 FQNNGV. This CDR3 region has 14 residues. The full variable domain, its missing parts supplied by reference TRBV11-2 and TRBJ2-5, is EAGVAQSPRYKIIEKRQSVAFWCNPISGHATLYWYQQILGQGPKLLIQFQNNGVVDDSQLPKDRFSAERLKGVDSTLKIQPAKLEDSAVYLCASSLGRMEETQYFGPGTRLLVL.